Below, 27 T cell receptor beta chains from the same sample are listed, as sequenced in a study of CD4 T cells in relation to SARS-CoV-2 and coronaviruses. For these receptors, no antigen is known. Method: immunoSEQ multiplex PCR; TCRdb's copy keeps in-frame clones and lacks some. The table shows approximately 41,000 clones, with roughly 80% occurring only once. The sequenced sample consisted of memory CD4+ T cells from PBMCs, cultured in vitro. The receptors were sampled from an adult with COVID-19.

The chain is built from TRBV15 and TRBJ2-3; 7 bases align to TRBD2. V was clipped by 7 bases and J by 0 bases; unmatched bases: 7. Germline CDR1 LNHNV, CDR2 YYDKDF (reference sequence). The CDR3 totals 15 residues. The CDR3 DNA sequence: TGTGCCACCACTCCTAGCGGTACTAGCACAGATACGCAGTATTTT. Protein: CATTPSGTSTDTQYF.

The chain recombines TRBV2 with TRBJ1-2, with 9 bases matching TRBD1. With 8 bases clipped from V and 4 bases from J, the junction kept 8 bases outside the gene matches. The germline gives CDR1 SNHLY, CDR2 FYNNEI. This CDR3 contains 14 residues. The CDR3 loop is CASGGQGSFYGYTF. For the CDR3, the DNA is TGTGCCAGCGGGGGACAGGGTTCCTTCTATGGCTACACCTTC.

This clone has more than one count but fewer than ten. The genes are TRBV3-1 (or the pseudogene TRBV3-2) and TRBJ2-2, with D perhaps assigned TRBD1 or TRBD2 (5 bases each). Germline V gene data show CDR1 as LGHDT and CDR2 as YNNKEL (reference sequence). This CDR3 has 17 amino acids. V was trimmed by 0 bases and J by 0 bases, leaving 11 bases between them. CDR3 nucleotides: TGTGCCAGCAGCCAAGATCGGGGCAGAGCGAACACCGGGGAGCTGTTTTTT. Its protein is CASSQDRGRANTGELFF.

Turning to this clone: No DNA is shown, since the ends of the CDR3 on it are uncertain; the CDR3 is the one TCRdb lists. This CDR3 reads CASSFLAAYEQYF. The chain recombines TRBV28 with TRBJ2-7; TRBD1, the D gene given by the table, was not confirmed from the DNA. CDR1 is MDHEN and CDR2 is SYDVKM in the germline V gene. The CDR3 spans 13 amino acids, including both terminal residues.

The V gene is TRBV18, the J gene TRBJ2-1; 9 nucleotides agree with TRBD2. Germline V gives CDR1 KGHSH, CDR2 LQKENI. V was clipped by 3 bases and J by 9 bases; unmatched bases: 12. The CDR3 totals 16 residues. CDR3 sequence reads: CASSPGAGGLMGEQFF. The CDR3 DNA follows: TGTGCCAGCTCACCTGGCGCGGGAGGGCTGATGGGTGAGCAGTTCTTC. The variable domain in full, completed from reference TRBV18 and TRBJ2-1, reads NAGVMQNPRHLVRRRGQEARLRCSPMKGHSHVYWYRQLPEEGLKFMVYLQKENIIDESGMPKERFSAEFPKEGPSILRIQQVVRGDSAAYFCASSPGAGGLMGEQFFGPGTRLTVL.

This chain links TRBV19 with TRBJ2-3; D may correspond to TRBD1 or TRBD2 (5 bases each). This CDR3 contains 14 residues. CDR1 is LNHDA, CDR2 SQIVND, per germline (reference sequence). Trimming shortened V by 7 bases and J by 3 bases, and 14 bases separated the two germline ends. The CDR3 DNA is TGTGCCAGTAAAACTAGGGGAGCGACAGATACGCAGTATTTT. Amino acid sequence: CASKTRGATDTQYF.

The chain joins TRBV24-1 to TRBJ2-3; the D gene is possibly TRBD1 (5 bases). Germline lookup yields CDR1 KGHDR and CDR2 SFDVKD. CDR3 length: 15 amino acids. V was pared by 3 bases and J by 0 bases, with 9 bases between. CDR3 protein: CATSDQGLSTDTQYF. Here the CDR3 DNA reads TGTGCCACCAGTGATCAGGGTTTAAGCACAGATACGCAGTATTTT.

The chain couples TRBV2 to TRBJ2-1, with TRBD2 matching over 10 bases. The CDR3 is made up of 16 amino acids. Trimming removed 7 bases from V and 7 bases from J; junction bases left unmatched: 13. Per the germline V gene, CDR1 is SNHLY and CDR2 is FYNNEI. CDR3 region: CASNRLAGYYANEQFF. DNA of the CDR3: TGTGCCAGCAATCGACTAGCGGGTTATTATGCGAATGAGCAGTTCTTC.

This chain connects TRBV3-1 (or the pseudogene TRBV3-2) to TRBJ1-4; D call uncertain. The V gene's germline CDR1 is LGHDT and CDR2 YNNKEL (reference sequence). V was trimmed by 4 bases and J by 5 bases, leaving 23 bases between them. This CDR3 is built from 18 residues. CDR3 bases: TGTGCCAGCAGCCTCTTGGGAGGCCGAAACTACCTGAATGAAAAACTGTTTTTT. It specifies CASSLLGGRNYLNEKLFF.

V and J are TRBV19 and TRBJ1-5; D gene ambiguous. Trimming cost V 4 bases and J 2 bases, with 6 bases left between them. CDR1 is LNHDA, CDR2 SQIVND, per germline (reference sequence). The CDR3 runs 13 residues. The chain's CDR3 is CASSSGGNQPQHF. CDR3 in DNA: TGTGCCAGTAGTAGCGGGGGCAATCAGCCCCAGCATTTT.

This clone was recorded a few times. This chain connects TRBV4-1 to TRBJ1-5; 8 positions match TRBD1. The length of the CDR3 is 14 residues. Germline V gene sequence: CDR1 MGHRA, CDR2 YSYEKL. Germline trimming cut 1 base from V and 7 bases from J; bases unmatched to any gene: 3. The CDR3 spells CASSQGTGPQPQHF. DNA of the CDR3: TGCGCCAGCAGCCAAGGGACAGGGCCACAGCCCCAGCATTTT.

CDR3: CARPPGGAPFGANVLTF. CDR3 sequence (DNA): TGTGCCCGACCTCCCGGGGGCGCTCCCTTTGGGGCCAACGTCCTGACTTTC. The gene calls are TRBV28 and TRBJ2-6, with D perhaps TRBD1 or TRBD2 (6 bases each). CDR3 length equals 17 residues. Per the germline V gene, CDR1 is MDHEN and CDR2 is SYDVKM. The V gene lost 11 bases and the J gene lost 3 bases, with 23 bases spanning the gap.

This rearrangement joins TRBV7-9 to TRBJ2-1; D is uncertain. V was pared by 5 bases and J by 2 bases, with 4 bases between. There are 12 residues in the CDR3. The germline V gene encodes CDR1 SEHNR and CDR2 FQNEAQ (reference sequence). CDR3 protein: CASSITYNEQFF. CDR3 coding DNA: TGTGCCAGCAGCATAACCTACAATGAGCAGTTCTTC.

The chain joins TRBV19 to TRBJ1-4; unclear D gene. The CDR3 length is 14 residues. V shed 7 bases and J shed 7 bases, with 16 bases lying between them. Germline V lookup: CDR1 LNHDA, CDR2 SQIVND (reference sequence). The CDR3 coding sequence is TGTGCCAGTACACCGGGCCTAGGGATTGAAAAACTGTTTTTT. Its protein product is CASTPGLGIEKLFF.

In DNA form, the CDR3 reads TGTGCCAGCAGCGTAGCGGGTATGGGGGAGCTGTTTTTT. It is translated as CASSVAGMGELFF. The chain couples TRBV9 to TRBJ2-2; D ambiguous. Germline V gives CDR1 SGDLS, CDR2 YYNGEE. The CDR3 extends over 13 amino acids. Trimming left V 0 bases short and J 8 bases short, with 8 bases between.

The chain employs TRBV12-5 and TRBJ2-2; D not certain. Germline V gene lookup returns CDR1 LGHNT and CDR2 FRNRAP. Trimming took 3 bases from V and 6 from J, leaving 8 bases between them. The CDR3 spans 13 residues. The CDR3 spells CASGLSVAGELFF. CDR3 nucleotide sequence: TGTGCTAGTGGTTTAAGTGTGGCCGGGGAGCTGTTTTTT.

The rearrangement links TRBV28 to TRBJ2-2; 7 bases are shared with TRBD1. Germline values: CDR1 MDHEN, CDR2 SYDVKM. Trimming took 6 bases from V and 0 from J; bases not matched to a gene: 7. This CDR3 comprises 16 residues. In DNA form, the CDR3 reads TGTGCCAGCAGCCCCGTAGGGACAGCGAACACCGGGGAGCTGTTTTTT. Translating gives CASSPVGTANTGELFF.

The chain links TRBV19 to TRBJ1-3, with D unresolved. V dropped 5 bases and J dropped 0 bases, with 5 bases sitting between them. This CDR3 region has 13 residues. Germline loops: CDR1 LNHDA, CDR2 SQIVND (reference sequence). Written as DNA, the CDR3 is TGTGCCAGTAGTCCCAGCTCTGGAAACACCATATATTTT. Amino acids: CASSPSSGNTIYF.

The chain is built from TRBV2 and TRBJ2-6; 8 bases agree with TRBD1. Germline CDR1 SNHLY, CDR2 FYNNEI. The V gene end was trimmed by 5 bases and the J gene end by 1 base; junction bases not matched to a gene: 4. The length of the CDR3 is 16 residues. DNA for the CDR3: TGTGCCAGCAGTCTATGGACAGGGTCTGGGGCCAACGTCCTGACTTTC. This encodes CASSLWTGSGANVLTF.

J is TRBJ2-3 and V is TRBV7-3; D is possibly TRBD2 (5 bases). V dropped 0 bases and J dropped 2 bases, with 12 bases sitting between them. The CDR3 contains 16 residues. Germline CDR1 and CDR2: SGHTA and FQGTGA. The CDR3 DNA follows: TGTGCCAGCAGCTTAACTATTTCCGGGGACACAGATACGCAGTATTTT. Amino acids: CASSLTISGDTDTQYF.

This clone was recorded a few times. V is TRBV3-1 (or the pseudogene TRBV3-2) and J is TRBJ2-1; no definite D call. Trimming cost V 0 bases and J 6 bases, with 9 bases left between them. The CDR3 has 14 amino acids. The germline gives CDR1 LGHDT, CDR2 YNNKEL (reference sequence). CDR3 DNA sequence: TGTGCCAGCAGCCAAGATACCCTCGGCAATGAGCAGTTCTTC. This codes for CASSQDTLGNEQFF.

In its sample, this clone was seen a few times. CDR3 residues: CASSSGGTNEKLFF. The CDR3 DNA sequence: TGTGCCAGCAGTTCCGGGGGAACTAATGAAAAACTGTTTTTT. The chain links TRBV27 to TRBJ1-4; D is possibly TRBD1 (5 bases). V was trimmed by 4 bases and J by 1 base, leaving 7 bases between them. This CDR3 has 14 amino acids. Looked up from germline, CDR1 is MNHEY and CDR2 is SMNVEV (reference sequence).

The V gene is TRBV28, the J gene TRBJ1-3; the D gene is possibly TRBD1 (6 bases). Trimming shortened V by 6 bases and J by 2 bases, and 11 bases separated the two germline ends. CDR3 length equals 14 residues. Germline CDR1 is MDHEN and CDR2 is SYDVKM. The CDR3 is CASSSDRTGNTIYF. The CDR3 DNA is TGTGCCAGCAGCTCCGACAGGACTGGAAACACCATATATTTT.

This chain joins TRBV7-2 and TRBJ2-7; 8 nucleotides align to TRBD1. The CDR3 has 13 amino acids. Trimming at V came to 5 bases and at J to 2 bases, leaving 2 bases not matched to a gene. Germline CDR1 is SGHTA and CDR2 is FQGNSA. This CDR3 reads CASSRTGPYEQYF. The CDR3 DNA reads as TGTGCCAGCAGCCGGACAGGGCCCTACGAGCAGTACTTC.

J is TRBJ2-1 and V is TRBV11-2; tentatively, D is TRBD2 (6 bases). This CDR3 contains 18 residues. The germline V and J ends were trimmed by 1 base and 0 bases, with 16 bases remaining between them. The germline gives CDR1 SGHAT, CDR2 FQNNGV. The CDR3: CASSLVFYGSNSYNEQFF. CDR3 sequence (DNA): TGTGCCAGCAGCTTAGTTTTTTACGGGAGCAACTCCTACAATGAGCAGTTCTTC. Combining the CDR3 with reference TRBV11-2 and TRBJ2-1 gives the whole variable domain EAGVAQSPRYKIIEKRQSVAFWCNPISGHATLYWYQQILGQGPKLLIQFQNNGVVDDSQLPKDRFSAERLKGVDSTLKIQPAKLEDSAVYLCASSLVFYGSNSYNEQFFGPGTRLTVL.

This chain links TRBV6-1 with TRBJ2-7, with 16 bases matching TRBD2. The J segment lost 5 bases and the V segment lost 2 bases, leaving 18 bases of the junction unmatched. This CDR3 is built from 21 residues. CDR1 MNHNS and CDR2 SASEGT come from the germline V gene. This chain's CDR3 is CASSERWGLAGGPIVRDEQYF. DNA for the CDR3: TGTGCCAGCAGTGAAAGGTGGGGACTAGCGGGAGGGCCCATAGTACGTGACGAGCAGTACTTC.

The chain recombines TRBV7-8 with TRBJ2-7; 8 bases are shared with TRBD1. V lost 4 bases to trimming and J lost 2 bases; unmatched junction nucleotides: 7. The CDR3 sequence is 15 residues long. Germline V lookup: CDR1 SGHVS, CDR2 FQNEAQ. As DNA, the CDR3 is TGTGCCAGCAGCTACGGGACAGGAAGCCCCTACGAGCAGTACTTC. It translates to CASSYGTGSPYEQYF.